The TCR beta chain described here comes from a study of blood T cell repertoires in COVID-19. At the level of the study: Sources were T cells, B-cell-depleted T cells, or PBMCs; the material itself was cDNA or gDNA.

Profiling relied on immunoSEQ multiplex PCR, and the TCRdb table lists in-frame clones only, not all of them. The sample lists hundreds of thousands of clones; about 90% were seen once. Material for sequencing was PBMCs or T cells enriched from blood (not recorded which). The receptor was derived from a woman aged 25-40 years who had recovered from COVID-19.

Here the CDR3 reads CASSPSDTSYEQYF. CDR3 nucleotides: TGTGCCAGCTCACCATCGGACACTTCCTACGAGCAGTACTTC. V usage is TRBV18 and J usage is TRBJ2-7; a possible D gene is TRBD1 (5 bases). CDR1 is KGHSH and CDR2 is LQKENI in the germline V gene. V was pared by 2 bases and J by 1 base, with 9 bases between. The CDR3 runs 14 residues.